This passage covers 2 T cell receptor beta chains from one sample sequenced in a study of CD8 T cells in ankylosing spondylitis. TCRdb ran MiXCR on the 5' RACE reads and lists one entry per CDR3 protein. The sample lists some 130,000 distinct CDR3 sequences; roughly 15% were seen once. These TCRs are of unknown antigen specificity. Study outcomes and limitations: Apparently characteristic of ankylosing spondylitis blood was a TCR beta motif (roughly eight highly homologous variants).

Sequences were obtained from blood, either unsorted or a sorted T cell fraction (not recorded which). The source is a male donor with ankylosing spondylitis.

This clonotype was seen just once. The chain links TRBV21-1 to TRBJ1-1; the DNA was not compared with TRBD1, the D call given in the table. TRBV21-1 is flagged as a pseudogene. The CDR3 has 15 amino acids. The CDR3 loop reads CASSKEGQGNTEAFF. The DNA of the CDR3 is TGTGCCAGCAGCAAAGAGGGACAGGGGAACACTGAAGCTTTCTTT.

The V gene is TRBV9, the J gene TRBJ2-1, with D uncertain. The V gene lost 1 base and the J gene lost 5 bases, with 10 bases spanning the gap. In germline, CDR1 is SGDLS, CDR2 YYNGEE. This CDR3 is built from 14 residues. The CDR3 sequence: CASSVSRLHNEQFF. DNA of the CDR3: TGTGCCAGCAGCGTATCTCGACTGCACAATGAGCAGTTCTTC. The full variable domain, with the rest looked up from reference TRBV9 and TRBJ2-1, is DSGVTQTPKHLITATGQRVTLRCSPRSGDLSVYWYQQSLDQGLQFLIQYYNGEERAKGNILERFSAQQFPDLHSELNLSSLELGDSALYFCASSVSRLHNEQFFGPGTRLTVL.